These 4 T cell receptor beta chains came from one sample sequenced in a study of blood T cell repertoires in COVID-19. Clones were read by immunoSEQ multiplex PCR, and TCRdb kept only the in-frame ones, dropping some. Among fewer than 350,000 clones listed, 88% were seen once. Sequencing used peripheral blood. All receptors come from a man younger than 30 with active or convalescent COVID-19.

The chain has TRBV6-4 and TRBJ2-2; no firm D call. V lost 3 bases and J lost 3, with 5 bases in between. Germline lookup yields CDR1 MRHNA and CDR2 SNTAGT. This CDR3 contains 13 residues. DNA of the CDR3: TGTGCCAGCAGTGAGGTAGACACCGGGGAGCTGTTTTTT. Its protein product is CASSEVDTGELFF.

V usage is TRBV7-9 and J usage is TRBJ2-2, with 11 positions matching TRBD1. This CDR3 comprises 15 residues. Losses at the gene ends were 4 bases for V and 8 bases for J; bases not matched to a gene: 6. Germline V gene data show CDR1 as SEHNR and CDR2 as FQNEAQ (reference sequence). The CDR3 DNA sequence: TGTGCCAGCAGCTGGACGGGACAGGGGGAAGGGGAGCTGTTTTTT. Translation gives CASSWTGQGEGELFF.

The V and J genes are TRBV4-1 and TRBJ1-1, with D tentatively TRBD1 (5 bases). This CDR3 is 14 amino acids long. The V end lost 1 base, the J end lost 4 bases, and 10 bases lay between the germline ends. Germline V gives CDR1 MGHRA, CDR2 YSYEKL. CDR3 DNA: TGCGCCAGCAGCCAAGTGGGGGGTTTCACTGAAGCTTTCTTT. This sequence encodes CASSQVGGFTEAFF.

The chain combines TRBV2 with TRBJ2-2; D call uncertain. The CDR3 has 12 residues. Germline values: CDR1 SNHLY, CDR2 FYNNEI. V lost 1 base, J lost 9 bases, and 6 bases lay in between. The DNA of the CDR3 is TGTGCCAGCAGTGAAGGAGGCTGGGAGCTGTTTTTT. Encoded protein: CASSEGGWELFF.